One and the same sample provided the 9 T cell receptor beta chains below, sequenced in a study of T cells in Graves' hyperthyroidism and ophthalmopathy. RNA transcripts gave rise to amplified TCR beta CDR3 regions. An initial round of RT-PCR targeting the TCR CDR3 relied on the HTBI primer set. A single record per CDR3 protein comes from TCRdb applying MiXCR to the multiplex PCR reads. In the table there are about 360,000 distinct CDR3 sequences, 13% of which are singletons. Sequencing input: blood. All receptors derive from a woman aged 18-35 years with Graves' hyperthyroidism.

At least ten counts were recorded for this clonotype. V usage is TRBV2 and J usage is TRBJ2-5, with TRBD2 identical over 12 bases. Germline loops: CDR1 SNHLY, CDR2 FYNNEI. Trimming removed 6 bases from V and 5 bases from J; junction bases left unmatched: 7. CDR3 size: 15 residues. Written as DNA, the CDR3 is TGTGCCAGCAGAGCAGCTAGCGGGAGGGGGGAGACCCAGTACTTC. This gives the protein CASRAASGRGETQYF.

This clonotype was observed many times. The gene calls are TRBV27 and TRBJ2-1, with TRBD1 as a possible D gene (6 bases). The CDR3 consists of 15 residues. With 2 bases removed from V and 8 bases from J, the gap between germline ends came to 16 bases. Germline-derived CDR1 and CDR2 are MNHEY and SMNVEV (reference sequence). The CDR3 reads CASSLSPRGNDEQFF. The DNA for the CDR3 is TGTGCCAGCAGTTTAAGTCCCAGGGGAAACGATGAGCAGTTCTTC.

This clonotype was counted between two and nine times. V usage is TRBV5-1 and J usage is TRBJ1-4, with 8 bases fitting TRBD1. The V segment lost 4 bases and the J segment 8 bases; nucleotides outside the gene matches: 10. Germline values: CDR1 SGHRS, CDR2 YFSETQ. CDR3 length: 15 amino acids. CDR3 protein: CASSTDRGSGEKLFF. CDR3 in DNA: TGCGCCAGCAGCACCGACAGGGGTAGTGGAGAAAAACTGTTTTTT.

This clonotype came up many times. The CDR3 region is CAGLTNEQFF. The CDR3 coding sequence is TGTGCTGGACTTACCAATGAGCAGTTCTTC. The V gene is TRBV30, the J gene TRBJ2-1; weak D call: TRBD2 (5 bases). The CDR3 totals 10 residues. Germline V lookup: CDR1 GTSNPN, CDR2 SVGIG (reference sequence).

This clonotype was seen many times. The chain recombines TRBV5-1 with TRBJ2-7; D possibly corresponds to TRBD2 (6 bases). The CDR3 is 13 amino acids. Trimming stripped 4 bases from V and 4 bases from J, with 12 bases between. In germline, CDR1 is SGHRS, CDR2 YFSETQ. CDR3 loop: CASSPIGGYEQYF. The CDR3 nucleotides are TGCGCCAGCAGCCCCATCGGAGGGTACGAGCAGTACTTC.

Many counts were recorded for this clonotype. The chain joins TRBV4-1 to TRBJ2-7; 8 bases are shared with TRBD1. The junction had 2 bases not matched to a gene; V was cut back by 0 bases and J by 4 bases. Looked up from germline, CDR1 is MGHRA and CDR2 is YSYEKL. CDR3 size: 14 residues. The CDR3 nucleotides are TGCGCCAGCAGCCAAGACAGGGGGCATTACGAGCAGTACTTC. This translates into CASSQDRGHYEQYF.

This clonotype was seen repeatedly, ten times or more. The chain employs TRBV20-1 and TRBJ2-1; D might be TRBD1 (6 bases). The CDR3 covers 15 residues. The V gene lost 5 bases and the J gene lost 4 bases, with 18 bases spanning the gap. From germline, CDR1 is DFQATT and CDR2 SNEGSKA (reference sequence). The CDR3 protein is CSAPPPTGQYNEQFF. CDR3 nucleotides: TGCAGTGCTCCTCCACCAACCGGACAGTACAATGAGCAGTTCTTC.

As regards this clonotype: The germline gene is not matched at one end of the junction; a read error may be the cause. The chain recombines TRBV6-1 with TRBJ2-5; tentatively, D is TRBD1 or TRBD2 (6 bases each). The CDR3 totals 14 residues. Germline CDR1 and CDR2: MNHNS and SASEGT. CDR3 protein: CAGSLGGGQETQYF. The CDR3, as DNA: TGTGCCGGCAGTCTCGGAGGGGGCCAAGAGACCCAGTACTTC.

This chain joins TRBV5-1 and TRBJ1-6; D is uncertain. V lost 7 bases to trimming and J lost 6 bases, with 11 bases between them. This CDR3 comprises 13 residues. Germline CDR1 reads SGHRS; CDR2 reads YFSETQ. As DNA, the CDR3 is TGCGCCAGCGCACGGACGCTTAATTCACCCCTCCACTTT. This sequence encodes CASARTLNSPLHF.